This paragraph reports one T cell receptor beta chain. The sample is drawn from a study of blood T cell repertoires in COVID-19. Produced via immunoSEQ multiplex PCR; TCRdb's table is partial and in-frame only. The table includes about 250,000 clones, about 85% detected once. V was pared by 5 bases and J by 5 bases, with 9 bases of the junction left unmatched. Germline CDR1 reads SNHLY; CDR2 reads FYNNEI. CDR3 length equals 15 residues. Material for sequencing was PBMCs or T cells enriched from blood (not recorded which). The TCR originated in a woman aged 45-65 years who had been exposed to COVID-19. The chain recombines TRBV2 with TRBJ2-3; 8 bases agree with TRBD1. The DNA for the CDR3 is TGTGCCAGCAGTAGGGACAGGACGGTAATAGATACGCAGTATTTT. It encodes CASSRDRTVIDTQYF.